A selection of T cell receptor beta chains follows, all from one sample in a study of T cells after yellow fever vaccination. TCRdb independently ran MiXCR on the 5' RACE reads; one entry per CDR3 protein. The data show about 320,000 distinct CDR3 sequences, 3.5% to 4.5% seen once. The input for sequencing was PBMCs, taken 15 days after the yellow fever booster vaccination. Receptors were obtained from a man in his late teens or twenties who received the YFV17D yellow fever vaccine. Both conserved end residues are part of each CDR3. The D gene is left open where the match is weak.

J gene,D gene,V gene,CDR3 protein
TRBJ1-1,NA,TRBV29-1,CSVVQTMNTEAFF
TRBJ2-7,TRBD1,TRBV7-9,CASSGTGGNYEQYF
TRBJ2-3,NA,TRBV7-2,CASSIQGRSTGTDTQYF
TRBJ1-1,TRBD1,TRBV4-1,CASSQDGQGALNTEAFF
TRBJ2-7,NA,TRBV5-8,CASSFGLSSYEQYF
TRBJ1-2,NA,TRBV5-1,CASSFQGETGYTF
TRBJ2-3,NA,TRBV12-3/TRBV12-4,CASTLSMSDTQYF
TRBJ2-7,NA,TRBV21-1,CASSKVGGGSSYEQYF
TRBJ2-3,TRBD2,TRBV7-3,CASSFRGVVADTQYF
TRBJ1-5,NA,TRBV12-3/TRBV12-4,CASSLGGGPVQPQHF
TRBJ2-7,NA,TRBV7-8,CAISTRVSYEQYF
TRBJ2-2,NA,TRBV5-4,CASSLQKTSGELFF
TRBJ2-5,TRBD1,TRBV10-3,CAISPQGAGGETQYF
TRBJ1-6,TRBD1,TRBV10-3,CALSEGQGRPPLHF